Shown below are 6 T cell receptor beta chains from a single sample sequenced in a study of cytomegalovirus exposure and HLA in healthy donors. The PCR employed 60 Vbeta primers together with 13 Jbeta primers. The table came from immunoSEQ multiplex PCR; TCRdb's copy has only in-frame clones and leaves some out. The sample contains around 120,000 clones, 80% to 85% of which appear only once. The sample taken for sequencing was PBMCs. The receptors come from a human donor in good health.

With regard to this clone: The same CDR3 is also encoded by other DNA sequences in this sample. The chain employs TRBV7-8 and TRBJ2-6; a weak D match, TRBD2 (5 bases). Trimming shortened V by 10 bases and J by 0 bases, and 13 bases separated the two germline ends. Germline values: CDR1 SGHVS, CDR2 FQNEAQ. CDR3 length: 15 residues. The CDR3 here is CAIYPAVSGANVLTF. Here the CDR3 DNA reads TGTGCCATTTACCCAGCGGTCTCTGGGGCCAACGTCCTGACTTTC.

The rearrangement uses TRBV6-1 and TRBJ2-7, with TRBD1 matching 9 bases. The CDR3 runs 14 residues. Per germline, CDR1 MNHNS and CDR2 SASEGT. Trimming cost V 4 bases and J 5 bases; bases outside gene matches: 6. This chain's CDR3 is CASSGGTGTNEQYF. As DNA, the CDR3 is TGTGCCAGCAGTGGAGGGACAGGGACTAACGAGCAGTACTTC.

This rearrangement joins TRBV7-2 to TRBJ2-3; 8 bases agree with TRBD2. The germline V gene has CDR1 SGHTA and CDR2 FQGNSA. The trim removed 1 base at V and 5 bases at J, leaving 5 bases unmatched. The CDR3 covers 15 residues. CDR3: CASSLVGTRRDTQYF. The CDR3 DNA is TGTGCCAGCAGCTTAGTAGGGACTAGGCGAGATACGCAGTATTTT.

This clone was detected once. The chain employs TRBV19 and TRBJ2-5, with 8 positions matching TRBD2. With V trimmed by 7 bases and J by 2 bases, 6 bases remained unmatched. CDR1 LNHDA and CDR2 SQIVND come from the germline V gene (reference sequence). The CDR3 has 14 residues. The CDR3 coding sequence is TGTGCCAGTAACGGGGGGGCTATTCAAGAGACCCAGTACTTC. Translating it yields CASNGGAIQETQYF.

The rearrangement uses TRBV2 and TRBJ1-6; perhaps TRBD1 as D (6 bases). The CDR3 totals 11 residues. Germline lookup yields CDR1 SNHLY and CDR2 FYNNEI. The germline V and J ends were trimmed by 1 base and 16 bases, with 8 bases remaining between them. CDR3 in amino acids: CASSEGDRLHF. In nucleotides, the CDR3 is TGTGCCAGCAGTGAAGGAGACAGGCTCCACTTT.

On this clone: At one end the junction does not follow the germline gene, possibly because of a read error. The chain has TRBV7-7 and TRBJ2-3; tentative D call: TRBD2 (6 bases). CDR1 and CDR2 from the germline V gene are SSHAT and FNYEAQ (reference sequence). The CDR3 length is 15 residues. DNA of the CDR3: TGTGCTAGCAGCTTAGTGGCAGGGACTCCGGATACGCAGTATTTT. Protein product: CASSLVAGTPDTQYF. The whole variable domain, filled in from reference TRBV7-7 and TRBJ2-3, reads GAGVSQSPRYKVTKRGQDVTLRCDPISSHATLYWYQQALGQGPEFLTYFNYEAQPDKSGLPSDRFSAERPEGSISTLTIQRTEQRDSAMYRCASSLVAGTPDTQYFGPGTRLTVL.